This is a list of T cell receptor beta chains from one sample in a study of blood T cell repertoires in COVID-19. Measured with immunoSEQ multiplex PCR; TCRdb has only the in-frame clones, and not every one. The profile shows approximately 180,000 clones, roughly 87% of them singletons. The sample consisted of PBMCs or T cells enriched from blood (not recorded which). These receptors came from a woman between 40 and 55 years old with acute COVID-19. Each CDR3 is given with its conserved first and last residue. Each record gives: D gene, clone size, V gene, J gene, CDR3 protein, CDR3 DNA. D genes are given only for firm matches. Clone sizes are given selectively: once, few, many, or a class where the clone is expanded.

D gene: .; clone size: .; V gene: TRBV19; J gene: TRBJ1-3; CDR3 protein: CASSDNWEENTIYF; CDR3 DNA: TGTGCCAGTAGCGACAATTGGGAGGAGAACACCATATATTTT
D gene: TRBD2; clone size: .; V gene: TRBV7-3; J gene: TRBJ2-1; CDR3 protein: CASSSAGTSRYNEQFF; CDR3 DNA: TGTGCCAGCAGCAGCGCAGGGACTAGCCGCTACAATGAGCAGTTCTTC
D gene: .; clone size: .; V gene: TRBV14; J gene: TRBJ1-3; CDR3 protein: CASSAQGGLGNTIYF; CDR3 DNA: TGTGCCAGCAGCGCACAGGGTGGGTTGGGAAACACCATATATTTT
D gene: TRBD1; clone size: .; V gene: TRBV2; J gene: TRBJ1-1; CDR3 protein: CASRGQGVSTEAFF; CDR3 DNA: TGTGCCAGCAGGGGGCAGGGGGTGTCCACTGAAGCTTTCTTT
D gene: TRBD1; clone size: .; V gene: TRBV3-1/TRBV3-2; J gene: TRBJ1-1; CDR3 protein: CASSQDRRGRAFF; CDR3 DNA: TGTGCCAGCAGCCAAGATCGGAGGGGGCGAGCTTTCTTT
D gene: TRBD2; clone size: .; V gene: TRBV5-1; J gene: TRBJ2-1; CDR3 protein: CASSLAPSGGISYNEQFF; CDR3 DNA: TGCGCCAGCAGCTTGGCCCCTAGCGGGGGGATCTCCTACAATGAGCAGTTCTTC
D gene: TRBD2; clone size: .; V gene: TRBV3-1/TRBV3-2; J gene: TRBJ2-1; CDR3 protein: CASSQVLAGVPAVF; CDR3 DNA: TGTGCCAGCAGCCAAGTATTAGCGGGGGTCCCGGCGGTCTTC
D gene: .; clone size: .; V gene: TRBV2; J gene: TRBJ2-1; CDR3 protein: CASRTPRAGSSDEQFF; CDR3 DNA: TGTGCCAGCAGGACCCCTCGAGCGGGTAGTAGCGATGAGCAGTTCTTC
D gene: TRBD1; clone size: once; V gene: TRBV19; J gene: TRBJ1-5; CDR3 protein: CASSITGTGEQPQHF; CDR3 DNA: TGTGCCAGTAGTATAACCGGGACAGGGGAACAGCCCCAGCATTTT
D gene: TRBD1; clone size: .; V gene: TRBV4-1; J gene: TRBJ1-4; CDR3 protein: CASSPYLRQGAYEKLFF; CDR3 DNA: TGCGCCAGCAGCCCCTACCTAAGACAGGGGGCGTATGAAAAACTGTTTTTT
D gene: .; clone size: once; V gene: TRBV29-1; J gene: TRBJ2-5; CDR3 protein: CSVEEARPVETQYF; CDR3 DNA: TGCAGCGTTGAAGAGGCCAGGCCGGTAGAGACCCAGTACTTC
D gene: .; clone size: .; V gene: TRBV30; J gene: TRBJ1-1; CDR3 protein: CAWSIRGNTEAFF; CDR3 DNA: TGTGCCTGGAGTATTCGCGGGAACACTGAAGCTTTCTTT
D gene: .; clone size: .; V gene: TRBV5-6; J gene: TRBJ1-2; CDR3 protein: CASSPTRVDYGYTF; CDR3 DNA: TGTGCCAGCAGCCCTACCAGGGTTGACTATGGCTACACCTTC
D gene: .; clone size: .; V gene: TRBV6-6; J gene: TRBJ1-1; CDR3 protein: CASSTSQGEAFF; CDR3 DNA: TGTGCCAGCAGTACCTCTCAGGGAGAAGCTTTCTTT
D gene: TRBD1; clone size: once; V gene: TRBV7-9; J gene: TRBJ1-6; CDR3 protein: CASSLGDRESPLHF; CDR3 DNA: TGTGCCAGCAGCTTAGGGGACAGGGAATCACCCCTCCACTTT
D gene: TRBD1; clone size: .; V gene: TRBV4-1; J gene: TRBJ2-7; CDR3 protein: CASSQVGTGGKYEQYF; CDR3 DNA: TGCGCCAGCAGCCAAGTTGGGACAGGGGGCAAATACGAGCAGTACTTC
D gene: TRBD2; clone size: .; V gene: TRBV5-1; J gene: TRBJ2-1; CDR3 protein: CASSFRGPGLARYNEQFF; CDR3 DNA: TGCGCCAGCAGCTTTAGGGGGCCGGGACTAGCGAGATACAATGAGCAGTTCTTC
D gene: .; clone size: .; V gene: TRBV28; J gene: TRBJ1-5; CDR3 protein: CASTRETGYSNQPQHF; CDR3 DNA: TGTGCCAGCACCCGGGAAACAGGGTATAGCAATCAGCCCCAGCATTTT
D gene: .; clone size: .; V gene: TRBV5-1; J gene: TRBJ2-3; CDR3 protein: CASTSEAGTDTQYF; CDR3 DNA: TGCGCCAGCACCTCGGAGGCGGGCACAGATACGCAGTATTTT
D gene: TRBD2; clone size: once; V gene: TRBV7-2; J gene: TRBJ2-3; CDR3 protein: CASSSGLAVTDTQYF; CDR3 DNA: TGTGCCAGCAGCTCTGGACTAGCGGTAACAGATACGCAGTATTTT
D gene: TRBD2; clone size: .; V gene: TRBV2; J gene: TRBJ2-3; CDR3 protein: CASRGTSSYTQYF; CDR3 DNA: TGTGCCAGCAGGGGGACTAGCTCCTATACGCAGTATTTT
D gene: .; clone size: .; V gene: TRBV4-1; J gene: TRBJ2-7; CDR3 protein: CASSQLQPGPSYEQYF; CDR3 DNA: TGCGCCAGCAGCCAATTGCAGCCAGGGCCTAGCTACGAGCAGTACTTC
D gene: TRBD1; clone size: .; V gene: TRBV7-2; J gene: TRBJ2-3; CDR3 protein: CASSWGDRDADTQYF; CDR3 DNA: TGTGCCAGCAGCTGGGGGGACAGGGACGCAGATACGCAGTATTTT
D gene: TRBD2; clone size: .; V gene: TRBV28; J gene: TRBJ2-5; CDR3 protein: CASSLFGLAGGKQETQYF; CDR3 DNA: TGTGCCAGCAGTTTATTTGGGCTAGCGGGGGGTAAACAAGAGACCCAGTACTTC
D gene: TRBD1; clone size: .; V gene: TRBV13; J gene: TRBJ2-7; CDR3 protein: CASSQGGPFSYEQYF; CDR3 DNA: TGTGCCAGCAGCCAAGGGGGCCCATTCTCCTACGAGCAGTACTTC
D gene: TRBD1; clone size: .; V gene: TRBV18; J gene: TRBJ2-3; CDR3 protein: CASSKQGTHTDTQYF; CDR3 DNA: TGTGCCAGCTCAAAACAGGGGACCCACACAGATACGCAGTATTTT
D gene: TRBD1; clone size: .; V gene: TRBV5-4; J gene: TRBJ2-3; CDR3 protein: CASSSRTGPSTDTQYF; CDR3 DNA: TGTGCCAGCAGCTCCCGGACAGGGCCTAGCACAGATACGCAGTATTTT
D gene: .; clone size: .; V gene: TRBV11-3; J gene: TRBJ2-5; CDR3 protein: CASSLGGIPGETQYF; CDR3 DNA: TGTGCCAGCAGCTTAGGAGGGATTCCGGGGGAGACCCAGTACTTC
D gene: .; clone size: once; V gene: TRBV25-1; J gene: TRBJ2-7; CDR3 protein: CASSELKSGAHYEQYF; CDR3 DNA: TGTGCCAGCAGTGAATTGAAGTCAGGGGCCCACTACGAGCAGTACTTC
D gene: TRBD2; clone size: .; V gene: TRBV7-2; J gene: TRBJ2-2; CDR3 protein: CASSLAAGANTGELFF; CDR3 DNA: TGTGCCAGCAGCTTAGCGGCGGGAGCGAACACCGGGGAGCTGTTTTTT
D gene: .; clone size: .; V gene: TRBV6-6; J gene: TRBJ1-3; CDR3 protein: CASSSGVSGNTIYF; CDR3 DNA: TGTGCCAGCAGCTCAGGTGTCTCTGGAAACACCATATATTTT
D gene: TRBD1; clone size: .; V gene: TRBV19; J gene: TRBJ2-3; CDR3 protein: CATDRGSGTQYF; CDR3 DNA: TGTGCCACGGACAGGGGTTCAGGTACGCAGTATTTT
D gene: .; clone size: .; V gene: TRBV7-2; J gene: TRBJ2-3; CDR3 protein: CASSLDSKNTDTQYF; CDR3 DNA: TGTGCCAGCAGCTTAGATAGTAAAAACACAGATACGCAGTATTTT
D gene: TRBD2; clone size: .; V gene: TRBV19; J gene: TRBJ2-3; CDR3 protein: CASSIASGGTDTQYF; CDR3 DNA: TGTGCCAGTAGTATAGCTAGCGGGGGGACAGATACGCAGTATTTT
D gene: .; clone size: .; V gene: TRBV24-1; J gene: TRBJ2-3; CDR3 protein: CATSEQPLQGRGTDTQYF; CDR3 DNA: TGTGCCACCAGTGAACAACCCCTTCAGGGGCGAGGCACAGATACGCAGTATTTT
D gene: .; clone size: once; V gene: TRBV4-1; J gene: TRBJ1-6; CDR3 protein: CASSLPLAAYNSPLHF; CDR3 DNA: TGCGCCAGCAGCCTACCCTTGGCAGCCTATAATTCACCCCTCCACTTT
D gene: .; clone size: .; V gene: TRBV28; J gene: TRBJ1-5; CDR3 protein: CASRPTTGGNQPQHF; CDR3 DNA: TGTGCCAGCAGACCCACTACAGGAGGCAATCAGCCCCAGCATTTT
D gene: TRBD1; clone size: .; V gene: TRBV3-1/TRBV3-2; J gene: TRBJ1-3; CDR3 protein: CASSQVRDSQSGNTIYF; CDR3 DNA: TGTGCCAGCAGCCAAGTAAGGGACAGTCAATCTGGAAACACCATATATTTT
D gene: TRBD1; clone size: .; V gene: TRBV24-1; J gene: TRBJ2-7; CDR3 protein: CATSAKDRGPPWLEQYF; CDR3 DNA: TGTGCCACCAGTGCCAAGGACAGGGGTCCCCCTTGGTTAGAGCAGTACTTC
D gene: .; clone size: once; V gene: TRBV4-1; J gene: TRBJ2-1; CDR3 protein: CASSQVARAGYNEQFF; CDR3 DNA: TGCGCCAGCAGCCAAGTTGCCCGCGCCGGTTACAATGAGCAGTTCTTC
D gene: .; clone size: .; V gene: TRBV28; J gene: TRBJ1-2; CDR3 protein: CAVGGWNRPNYGYTF; CDR3 DNA: TGTGCCGTGGGGGGATGGAACCGCCCTAACTATGGCTACACCTTC
D gene: .; clone size: .; V gene: TRBV4-2; J gene: TRBJ1-4; CDR3 protein: CASSLAGGNEKLFF; CDR3 DNA: TGTGCCAGCAGCCTCGCGGGGGGTAATGAAAAACTGTTTTTT
D gene: TRBD1; clone size: .; V gene: TRBV27; J gene: TRBJ1-1; CDR3 protein: CASRDDRGSGNTEAFF; CDR3 DNA: TGTGCCAGCAGGGATGACAGGGGCAGTGGGAACACTGAAGCTTTCTTT
D gene: TRBD1; clone size: .; V gene: TRBV5-1; J gene: TRBJ1-1; CDR3 protein: CASSLGQGVNTEAFF; CDR3 DNA: TGCGCCAGCAGCTTGGGACAGGGAGTGAACACTGAAGCTTTCTTT
D gene: TRBD2; clone size: .; V gene: TRBV7-9; J gene: TRBJ2-5; CDR3 protein: CASSFTVLAGQETQYF; CDR3 DNA: TGTGCCAGCAGCTTCACTGTCCTAGCGGGGCAAGAGACCCAGTACTTC
D gene: .; clone size: .; V gene: TRBV6-5; J gene: TRBJ1-5; CDR3 protein: CATARTGNSNQPQHF; CDR3 DNA: TGTGCCACCGCCCGGACGGGAAATAGCAATCAGCCCCAGCATTTT
D gene: .; clone size: .; V gene: TRBV12-5; J gene: TRBJ1-1; CDR3 protein: CASGSPRGGWTEAFF; CDR3 DNA: TGTGCTAGTGGTTCCCCCCGAGGGGGTTGGACTGAAGCTTTCTTT
D gene: TRBD2; clone size: once; V gene: TRBV7-6; J gene: TRBJ2-3; CDR3 protein: CASSGLAGGSTDTQYF; CDR3 DNA: TGTGCCAGCAGCGGACTAGCGGGGGGTAGCACAGATACGCAGTATTTT
D gene: TRBD1; clone size: .; V gene: TRBV10-3; J gene: TRBJ2-1; CDR3 protein: CAISEATTGSRQYEQFF; CDR3 DNA: TGTGCCATCAGTGAGGCAACGACAGGGTCACGACAATATGAGCAGTTCTTC
D gene: TRBD1; clone size: .; V gene: TRBV3-1/TRBV3-2; J gene: TRBJ1-4; CDR3 protein: CASSLQGPNEKLFF; CDR3 DNA: TGTGCCAGCAGCCTACAGGGGCCGAATGAAAAACTGTTTTTT
D gene: TRBD1; clone size: .; V gene: TRBV27; J gene: TRBJ1-2; CDR3 protein: CASSSGQVGALGGYTF; CDR3 DNA: TGTGCCAGCAGTTCCGGACAGGTTGGGGCCTTAGGTGGCTACACCTTC
D gene: .; clone size: .; V gene: TRBV15; J gene: TRBJ1-4; CDR3 protein: CATSRDRRGATNEKLFF; CDR3 DNA: TGTGCCACCAGCAGAGATCGACGGGGAGCAACTAATGAAAAACTGTTTTTT
D gene: .; clone size: .; V gene: TRBV12-3/TRBV12-4; J gene: TRBJ2-5; CDR3 protein: CASSLGSYKTQYF; CDR3 DNA: TGTGCCAGCAGTTTAGGGAGTTATAAGACCCAGTACTTC
D gene: .; clone size: .; V gene: TRBV7-6; J gene: TRBJ2-2; CDR3 protein: CASRLSGTGELFF; CDR3 DNA: TGTGCCAGCCGACTGTCGGGGACCGGGGAGCTGTTTTTT
D gene: .; clone size: .; V gene: TRBV28; J gene: TRBJ1-5; CDR3 protein: CASSPGGQPQHF; CDR3 DNA: TGTGCCAGCAGTCCTGGGGGCCAGCCCCAGCATTTT
D gene: .; clone size: .; V gene: TRBV5-1; J gene: TRBJ1-1; CDR3 protein: CASSSGGRIDTEAFF; CDR3 DNA: TGCGCCAGCAGCTCGGGGGGACGGATAGACACTGAAGCTTTCTTT
D gene: .; clone size: .; V gene: TRBV7-9; J gene: TRBJ2-2; CDR3 protein: CASSSNQMNTGELFF; CDR3 DNA: TGTGCCAGCAGCTCGAATCAGATGAACACCGGGGAGCTGTTTTTT
D gene: TRBD2; clone size: .; V gene: TRBV7-3; J gene: TRBJ2-2; CDR3 protein: CASSLRGGGSSGSPGELFF; CDR3 DNA: TGTGCCAGCAGCTTAAGGGGCGGGGGCTCTAGCGGGAGTCCCGGGGAGCTGTTTTTT
D gene: .; clone size: .; V gene: TRBV12-3/TRBV12-4; J gene: TRBJ2-1; CDR3 protein: CASSRTRNEQFF; CDR3 DNA: TGTGCCAGCAGCCGAACCAGGAATGAGCAGTTCTTC
D gene: TRBD1; clone size: once; V gene: TRBV4-1; J gene: TRBJ1-4; CDR3 protein: CASSQDRDRVEKLFF; CDR3 DNA: TGCGCCAGCAGCCAGGACCGGGACAGGGTCGAAAAACTGTTTTTT